This record covers a single T cell receptor (beta chain). These data are taken from a study of blood T cell repertoires in COVID-19. Study as a whole: Collection of acute and convalescent COVID-19 samples took place in the United States, Italy and Spain. PBMCs, B-cell-depleted T cells, or T cells were the source of the cDNA or gDNA that made up the material.

Germline-derived CDR1 and CDR2 are WSHSY and SAAADI. The CDR3 spans 14 residues. Deletions cut 6 bases from V and 0 bases from J, with 11 bases between. Some clones are missing from TCRdb's copy, which holds only in-frame ones; the method was immunoSEQ multiplex PCR. The sample carries around 40,000 clones, approximately 85% recorded once. Material for sequencing was peripheral blood. The receptor comes from a human donor in a cohort sampled during active COVID-19. The chain is built from TRBV10-2 and TRBJ2-5; a possible D gene is TRBD2 (5 bases). The DNA of the CDR3 is TGCGCCAGCAGGGCCAGCGGATACCAAGAGACCCAGTACTTC. Translated: CASRASGYQETQYF.